Below, 2 T cell receptor beta chains from the same sample are listed, as sequenced in a study of blood T cell repertoires in COVID-19. This table comes from immunoSEQ multiplex PCR, and its TCRdb copy is limited to in-frame clones, with some not included. Here the sample spans under 250,000 clones, nearly 90% being singletons. Sequences were obtained from PBMCs or T cells enriched from blood (not recorded which). The receptors derive from a man aged 25-40 years who had recovered from COVID-19.

The chain employs TRBV19 and TRBJ2-7, with D perhaps TRBD2 (7 bases). This CDR3 is 17 amino acids long. The ends were cut back, 3 bases at V and 2 bases at J, with 20 bases in the middle. Per the germline V gene, CDR1 is LNHDA and CDR2 is SQIVND (reference sequence). In DNA form, the CDR3 reads TGTGCCAGTAGTATGGATCCGGGGGGCCCTGTTACCTACGAGCAGTACTTC. Encoded protein: CASSMDPGGPVTYEQYF.

Regarding this clone: Other DNA variants within this sample encode the same CDR3. The rearrangement links TRBV3-1 (or the pseudogene TRBV3-2) to TRBJ2-7; D unresolved. This CDR3 spans 11 amino acids. The V and J ends lost 1 base and 6 bases respectively, with 4 bases between them. The germline V gene has CDR1 LGHDT and CDR2 YNNKEL (reference sequence). The CDR3 spells CASSQAGEQYF. CDR3 coding DNA: TGTGCCAGCAGCCAAGCAGGCGAGCAGTACTTC.